This is a list of T cell receptor beta chains from one sample in a study of T-cell reconstitution after alpha-beta-depleted transplantation in children. Via MiXCR, TCRdb re-called the PCR reads, giving one row per CDR3 protein. The sample has 250,000 to 300,000 distinct CDR3 sequences; 9.9% are singletons. This sample comprised PBMCs from the stem cell graft donor, obtained from the stem cell graft. The receptors stem from a human donor who donated a stem cell graft to a child with SCID. Each CDR3 is given with its conserved first and last residue. D genes are given only for firm matches. The size field is filled for only some rows; it gives once, few, many or a size class.

D	size	length	J	V	DNA	CDR3
.	.	11	TRBJ2-1	TRBV20-1	TGCAGTGCCGGGACCAACAATGAGCAGTTCTTC	CSAGTNNEQFF
.	many	15	TRBJ2-2	TRBV12-3/TRBV12-4	TGTGCCAGCAGTTTACAGAGGGGGAACACCGGGGAGCTGTTTTTT	CASSLQRGNTGELFF
.	.	12	TRBJ1-4	TRBV4-1	TGCGCCAGCAGCCACGGTCGCGAAAAACTGTTTTTT	CASSHGREKLFF
.	many	13	TRBJ1-5	TRBV19	TGTGCCAGTAGTACCCAAGTCAATCAGCCCCAGCATTTT	CASSTQVNQPQHF
.	many	16	TRBJ1-5	TRBV27	TGTGCCAGCAGTCCCGAACAGGGATGGGGCAATCAGCCCCAGCATTTT	CASSPEQGWGNQPQHF
TRBD2	.	16	TRBJ2-7	TRBV5-1	TGCGCCAGCAGCCGTACTAGCGGGGGGGCGTCCTACGAGCAGTACTTC	CASSRTSGGASYEQYF
TRBD2	.	14	TRBJ2-7	TRBV5-1	TGCGCCAGCAGCTTGGGCGCACTAGCGGACGAGCAGTACTTC	CASSLGALADEQYF
.	few	15	TRBJ2-7	TRBV7-9	TGTGCCAGCAGCTCCGGCTCCACCACCGGATACGAGCAGTACTTC	CASSSGSTTGYEQYF
.	.	13	TRBJ1-1	TRBV7-3	TGTGCCAGCAGCGCAGCCGCCAACACTGAAGCTTTCTTT	CASSAAANTEAFF
.	few	12	TRBJ1-5	TRBV12-3/TRBV12-4	TGTGCCAGCAGTTTATATCGGCAGCCCCAGCATTTT	CASSLYRQPQHF
TRBD2	few	13	TRBJ2-7	TRBV5-1	TGCGCCAGCAGCCCACTAGCGGACTACGAGCAGTACTTC	CASSPLADYEQYF
.	.	15	TRBJ2-1	TRBV5-1	TGCGCCAGCAGCTTGTGGAGGGGGGGATACAATGAGCAGTTCTTC	CASSLWRGGYNEQFF
.	few	13	TRBJ2-2	TRBV27	TGTGCCAGCAGTTTTGGGGGGTCCGGGGAGCTGTTTTTT	CASSFGGSGELFF
.	.	13	TRBJ2-3	TRBV9	TGTGCCAGCAGCGCGGGTGGGGCAGATACGCAGTATTTT	CASSAGGADTQYF
.	many	16	TRBJ2-5	TRBV18	TGTGCCAGCTCACCAAACCCTGCCGGGAGTGGGGAGACCCAGTACTTC	CASSPNPAGSGETQYF
.	few	16	TRBJ2-7	TRBV5-1	TGCGCCAGCAGCTTGAAAATGAGGGGTCCCTCCTACGAGCAGTACTTC	CASSLKMRGPSYEQYF
.	few	15	TRBJ1-2	TRBV5-1	TGCGCCAGCAGGGGGGAAAATGGACAGCTCTATGGCTACACCTTC	CASRGENGQLYGYTF
.	many	14	TRBJ1-1	TRBV9	TGTGCCAGCAGCGGCGCGGGACAACGGATTGAAGCTTTCTTT	CASSGAGQRIEAFF
.	many	11	TRBJ1-4	TRBV5-6	TGTGCCAGCAGCTTTGGTGAAAAACTGTTTTTT	CASSFGEKLFF
.	few	16	TRBJ2-7	TRBV5-1	TGCGCCAGCAGCTTGATTATGCCAGGGCAATCCTACGAGCAGTACTTC	CASSLIMPGQSYEQYF
.	.	16	TRBJ2-5	TRBV19	TGTGCCAGTAGTATATCGGGCAGGGGTAAGGATGAGACCCAGTACTTC	CASSISGRGKDETQYF
.	.	16	TRBJ2-7	TRBV5-1	TGCGCCAGCAGCCTGGAATCAGGCGGGTTAGGGGATGAGCAGTACTTC	CASSLESGGLGDEQYF
.	.	16	TRBJ2-5	TRBV20-1	TGCAGTGCTAGAGTCTGGGGGCCGACTGGACAAGAGACCCAGTACTTC	CSARVWGPTGQETQYF
.	few	13	TRBJ2-1	TRBV2	TGTGCCAGCAGTGAAATGTCAGCAAGATGGCAGTTCTTC	CASSEMSARWQFF
.	.	11	TRBJ1-1	TRBV6-5	TGTGCCAGCCCATGGACAGCTGAAGCTTTCTTT	CASPWTAEAFF
.	few	13	TRBJ2-2	TRBV12-3/TRBV12-4	TGTGCCAGCAGAAAGGCGAACACCGGGGAGCTGTTTTTT	CASRKANTGELFF
.	many	12	TRBJ2-7	TRBV3-1	TGTGCCAGCGCGGACAGCTCGTCCGAGCAGTACTTC	CASADSSSEQYF
.	few	12	TRBJ2-5	TRBV20-1	TGCAGTGCTAGAAGGGGTCAAGAGACCCAGTACTTC	CSARRGQETQYF
.	many	17	TRBJ1-2	TRBV4-1	TGCGCCAGCAGCCAAGATCCAAATGGTGGGAATAACTATGGCTACACCTTC	CASSQDPNGGNNYGYTF
.	many	15	TRBJ2-5	TRBV9	TGTGCCAGCAGCGTAGGGACAATGTACCAAGAGACCCAGTACTTC	CASSVGTMYQETQYF
.	few	13	TRBJ2-7	TRBV5-6	TGTGCCAGCAGCCTTACAGGAGGTCAAGAGCAGTACTTC	CASSLTGGQEQYF
.	few	15	TRBJ1-1	TRBV12-3/TRBV12-4	TGTGCCAGCAGTCATGACAGGCGCGGGAGCACTGAAGCTTTCTTT	CASSHDRRGSTEAFF
.	few	18	TRBJ2-3	TRBV12-3/TRBV12-4	TGTGCCAGCAGTTTAGCGCGGGGGGCAGGGGGGTTCACAGATACGCAGTATTTT	CASSLARGAGGFTDTQYF
.	.	12	TRBJ2-2	TRBV3-1	TGTGCCAGCCAAATGGGCACCGTGGAGCTGTTTTTT	CASQMGTVELFF
.	few	18	TRBJ2-1	TRBV10-3	TGTGCCATCAGTGAGTCGGTGTTGTCTGTCGGACAGTACAATGAGCAGTTCTTC	CAISESVLSVGQYNEQFF
.	.	14	TRBJ2-1	TRBV3-1	TGTGCCAGCAGCAGGTCAGTGAACTACAATGAGCAGTTCTTC	CASSRSVNYNEQFF
.	few	15	TRBJ1-1	TRBV6-5	TGTGCCAGCAGTTCTCGGCGCTTGGGGAACACTGAAGCTTTCTTT	CASSSRRLGNTEAFF
TRBD1	few	16	TRBJ1-5	TRBV18	TGTGCCAGCTCACCAGGGCAGGGGGCTGGGGGAGAGCCCCAGCATTTT	CASSPGQGAGGEPQHF
.	many	15	TRBJ2-1	TRBV2	TGTGCCAGCAGTGGGGACGGACTGATCTACAATGAGCAGTTCTTC	CASSGDGLIYNEQFF
.	.	15	TRBJ2-7	TRBV5-1	TGCGCCAGCAGCTGGGGGCGAGGGCTCGAGAACGAGCAGTACTTC	CASSWGRGLENEQYF
TRBD1	.	17	TRBJ2-1	TRBV24-1	TGTGCCACCAGTGATCCCGCCGGGACAGGGGGTAGGAATGAGCAGTTCTTC	CATSDPAGTGGRNEQFF
.	.	17	TRBJ1-6	TRBV9	TGTGCCAGCAGTGTCACTGGGACGTTCTCCTATAATTCACCCCTCCACTTT	CASSVTGTFSYNSPLHF